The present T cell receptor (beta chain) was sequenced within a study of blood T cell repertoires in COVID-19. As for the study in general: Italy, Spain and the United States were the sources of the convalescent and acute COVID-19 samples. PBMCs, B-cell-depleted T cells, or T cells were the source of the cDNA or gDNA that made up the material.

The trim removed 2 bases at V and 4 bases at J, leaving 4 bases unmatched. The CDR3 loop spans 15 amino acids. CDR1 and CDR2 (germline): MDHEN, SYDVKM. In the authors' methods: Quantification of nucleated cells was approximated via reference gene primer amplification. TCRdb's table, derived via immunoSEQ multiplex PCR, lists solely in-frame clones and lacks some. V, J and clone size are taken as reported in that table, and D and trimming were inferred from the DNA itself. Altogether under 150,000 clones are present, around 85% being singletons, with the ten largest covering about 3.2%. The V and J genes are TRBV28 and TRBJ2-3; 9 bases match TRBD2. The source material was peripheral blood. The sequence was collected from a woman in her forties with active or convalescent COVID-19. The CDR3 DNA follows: TGTGCCAGCAGTTTAGCGGGAGGGCCGTCAGATACGCAGTATTTT. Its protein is CASSLAGGPSDTQYF. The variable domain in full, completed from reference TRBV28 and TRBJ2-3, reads DVKVTQSSRYLVKRTGEKVFLECVQDMDHENMFWYRQDPGLGLRLIYFSYDVKMKEKGDIPEGYSVSREKKERFSLILESASTNQTSMYLCASSLAGGPSDTQYFGPGTRLTVL.